This T cell receptor beta chain was sequenced for a study of response to subunit inactivated influenza vaccine. General study points: The authors proposed limited new T cell recruitment per seasonal influenza vaccination.

TCRdb re-derived calls from the RT-PCR reads in MiXCR, one entry per CDR3 protein. The data show 550,000 to 800,000 distinct CDR3 sequences, over 11% seen once. Remarks on this clonotype: Its antigen is undetermined.

CDR1 DFQATT and CDR2 SNEGSKA come from the germline V gene (reference sequence). V lost 3 bases to trimming and J lost 4 bases; unmatched junction nucleotides: 7. The length of the CDR3 is 15 residues. V gene TRBV20-1 combines with J gene TRBJ2-1; 9 nucleotides match TRBD2. The receptor was isolated from a man aged 50 to 60 who received an inactivated influenza vaccine. This sample comprised PBMCs from blood, obtained less than 15 days before vaccination. The CDR3 here is CSASSLAGGYNEQFF. The DNA for the CDR3 is TGCAGTGCTAGCTCACTAGCGGGTGGATACAATGAGCAGTTCTTC.